This TCR beta chain appears in the sequencing data of a study of PD-1 blockade in classical Hodgkin lymphoma. V lost 1 base, J lost 3 bases, and 14 bases stayed unmatched. Germline-derived CDR1 and CDR2 are LNHDA and SQIVND (reference sequence). There are 18 residues in the CDR3. Profiled with immunoSEQ multiplex PCR; TCRdb holds only in-frame clones, not every one. Among 90,000 or so clones listed, around four fifths were seen once. Time point denoted: cycle 4 day 1 (C4D1), after five to seven weeks of nivolumab. Relapse was seen in all patients after autologous stem cell transplantation, and brentuximab vedotin exposure was variable.

The TCR originated in a human donor with classical Hodgkin lymphoma. The source was peripheral blood mononuclear cells (PBMCs), collected before the fourth cycle of nivolumab. The V gene is TRBV19, the J gene TRBJ1-1, with TRBD1 identical over 7 bases. The CDR3 reads CASSIVSRGQGEDTEAFF. In DNA, the CDR3 is TGTGCCAGTAGTATAGTTTCGAGAGGGCAGGGGGAGGACACTGAAGCTTTCTTT.